Listed here is a single TCR beta chain. The antigen is unknown. The sample originates from a study of post-analysis software for immune sequencing data. General study points: TRBV segments more frequent in patients than in controls numbered five and included TRBV5-6, TRBV5-1 and TRBV20-1. Comparison with controls showed significantly lower normalized Chao1 diversity in multiple sclerosis patients.

The library was made from cDNA and included unique molecular identifiers. The yield from roughly 1 to 10 million T cells was 500,000 or so cDNA molecules in total. TCRdb re-called the PCR reads with MiXCR, one entry per CDR3 protein. The data show roughly 800,000 distinct CDR3 sequences, 46% seen once. The CDR3 is made up of 16 amino acids. V was cut by 4 bases and J by 0 bases, with 16 bases left in between. The V gene's germline CDR1 is SGHTA and CDR2 FQGNSA. The material sequenced was blood. J is TRBJ2-7 and V is TRBV7-2; the D gene is possibly TRBD1 (5 bases). The receptor was isolated from a girl between 10 and 17 years old with multiple sclerosis. CDR3 sequence: CASSSGWRSSSYEQYF. The CDR3 DNA sequence: TGTGCCAGCAGCTCAGGGTGGCGGTCGTCCTCCTACGAGCAGTACTTC.